These 22 T cell receptor beta chains were sequenced from one sample in a study of cytomegalovirus exposure and HLA in healthy donors. Primers included in the PCR were 60 Vbeta and 13 Jbeta primers. Here immunoSEQ multiplex PCR was the method, and the copy in TCRdb shows in-frame clones only, minus some. The sample holds some 130,000 clones; 75% to 85% are singletons and the top ten take around 11%. Material: PBMCs. These receptors were collected from a male donor in good health and CMV-seropositive.

V usage is TRBV27 and J usage is TRBJ2-7; no reliable D call. Deletions cut 3 bases from V and 3 bases from J, with 6 bases between. CDR1 is MNHEY and CDR2 is SMNVEV in the germline V gene (reference sequence). The CDR3 contains 12 residues. The CDR3 loop reads CASSFAGYEQYF. The CDR3 region has the DNA TGTGCCAGCAGTTTTGCCGGCTACGAGCAGTACTTC.

The gene calls are TRBV10-3 and TRBJ2-2, with 11 bases lining up with TRBD1. Germline CDR1 ENHRY, CDR2 SYGVKD. This CDR3 spans 17 amino acids. V dropped 5 bases and J dropped 2; count of bases not matched to a gene: 7. CDR3 amino acids: CAISRTGGAANTGELFF. CDR3 DNA sequence: TGTGCCATCAGTCGGACAGGGGGCGCAGCCAACACCGGGGAGCTGTTTTTT.

The V and J genes are TRBV30 and TRBJ2-7; 8 nucleotides match TRBD1. V lost 2 bases to trimming and J lost 7 bases; unmatched junction nucleotides: 10. The CDR3 spans 14 residues. Germline V gene data show CDR1 as GTSNPN and CDR2 as SVGIG (reference sequence). CDR3 amino acids: CAWSFSGGAGEQYF. The CDR3 region has the DNA TGTGCCTGGAGTTTTTCAGGGGGCGCGGGAGAGCAGTACTTC.

This clone was seen only once. The chain employs TRBV4-2 and TRBJ2-7; 11 bases align to TRBD1. With V trimmed by 0 bases and J by 5 bases, 0 bases remained unmatched. Germline V gene lookup returns CDR1 LGHNA and CDR2 YNFKEQ. The length of the CDR3 is 14 residues. CDR3 DNA: TGTGCCAGCAGCCAAGAGGGACAGGGGGACGAGCAGTACTTC. Amino acid sequence: CASSQEGQGDEQYF.

The chain employs TRBV19 and TRBJ1-5, with D possibly being TRBD1 (6 bases). Germline CDR1 and CDR2: LNHDA and SQIVND (reference sequence). The V gene lost 6 bases and the J gene lost 4 bases, with 10 bases spanning the gap. The CDR3 extends over 13 amino acids. The DNA of the CDR3 is TGTGCCAGTAGCACCCAGGGGAATCAGCCCCAGCATTTT. It yields the protein CASSTQGNQPQHF. The variable domain in full, with the rest retrieved from reference TRBV19 and TRBJ1-5, is DGGITQSPKYLFRKEGQNVTLSCEQNLNHDAMYWYRQDPGQGLRLIYYSQIVNDFQKGDIAEGYSVSREKKESFPLTVTSAQKNPTAFYLCASSTQGNQPQHFGDGTRLSIL.

The rearrangement uses TRBV5-1 and TRBJ2-7; 11 positions match TRBD1. Germline loops: CDR1 SGHRS, CDR2 YFSETQ. The CDR3 consists of 15 residues. J lost 2 bases, V lost 4 bases, and 5 bases had no gene match. CDR3 in amino acids: CASSTGTGGPYEQYF. The CDR3 nucleotides read TGCGCCAGCAGCACGGGGACAGGGGGTCCCTACGAGCAGTACTTC.

The rearrangement uses TRBV19 and TRBJ2-7, with 8 bases that match TRBD2. Looked up from germline, CDR1 is LNHDA and CDR2 is SQIVND (reference sequence). Losses at the gene ends were 1 base for V and 4 bases for J; bases not matched to a gene: 15. This CDR3 contains 18 residues. The CDR3 loop is CASSIATPFSGSHYEQYF. The DNA for the CDR3 is TGTGCCAGTAGTATAGCCACCCCCTTCAGCGGGAGCCATTACGAGCAGTACTTC. Full variable domain (rest looked up from reference TRBV19 and TRBJ2-7): DGGITQSPKYLFRKEGQNVTLSCEQNLNHDAMYWYRQDPGQGLRLIYYSQIVNDFQKGDIAEGYSVSREKKESFPLTVTSAQKNPTAFYLCASSIATPFSGSHYEQYFGPGTRLTVT.

The rearrangement uses TRBV5-1 and TRBJ2-6; D is undetermined. There are 17 residues in the CDR3. V was clipped by 4 bases and J by 0 bases, with 14 bases between them. The germline V gene has CDR1 SGHRS and CDR2 YFSETQ. The CDR3 region is CASSPYITGSGANVLTF. The CDR3 nucleotides are TGCGCCAGCAGCCCTTATATAACCGGCTCTGGGGCCAACGTCCTGACTTTC.

As regards this clone: A junction boundary mismatches the germline segment, possibly from a read error. The chain joins TRBV7-9 to TRBJ2-5; 12 positions match TRBD2. The J call may be faulty, since TRBJ2-7 better matches the DNA end. The CDR3 consists of 14 residues. The germline CDR1 and CDR2 sequences are SEHNR and FQNEAQ (reference sequence). This CDR3 reads CSSSSSGRAYEQYF. The CDR3 nucleotides are TGTTCCAGCAGCTCTAGCGGGAGGGCCTACGAGCAGTACTTC.

J is TRBJ2-1 and V is TRBV5-1, with a weak D call TRBD1 (6 bases). The CDR3 contains 14 residues. The germline CDR1 and CDR2 sequences are SGHRS and YFSETQ. Trimming took off 3 bases at V and 8 bases at J, with 15 bases between the two ends. The CDR3 DNA is TGCGCCAGCAGCTCAGTAATACAGGGAGATGAGCAGTTCTTC. Protein product: CASSSVIQGDEQFF.

CDR3 bases: TGTGCCAGCAGCTTAGTGGGGAGGGATACGCAGTATTTT. Encoded protein: CASSLVGRDTQYF. This chain connects TRBV7-2 to TRBJ2-3; perhaps TRBD2 as D (6 bases). V gave up 1 base and J gave up 6 bases, with 8 bases separating them. The CDR3 runs 13 residues. The germline V gene encodes CDR1 SGHTA and CDR2 FQGNSA.

The chain is built from TRBV11-2 and TRBJ2-1; TRBD2 aligns across 12 bases. The CDR3 length is 18 residues. Germline V lookup: CDR1 SGHAT, CDR2 FQNNGV. The V gene end was trimmed by 0 bases and the J gene end by 2 bases; junction bases not matched to a gene: 5. The CDR3 loop reads CASSLDRTSGDPYNEQFF. Here the CDR3 DNA reads TGTGCCAGCAGCTTAGATAGGACTAGCGGGGACCCCTACAATGAGCAGTTCTTC.

In DNA form, the CDR3 reads TGTGCCAGTAAAAGGGAAAAACTAGCGACAACCGGGGAGCTGTTTTTT. As protein: CASKREKLATTGELFF. The chain has TRBV19 and TRBJ2-2, with 7 bases identical to TRBD2. The V gene's germline CDR1 is LNHDA and CDR2 SQIVND (reference sequence). The CDR3 length is 16 residues. V lost 7 bases to trimming and J lost 5 bases; unmatched junction nucleotides: 13.

The chain employs TRBV5-4 and TRBJ1-2, with D possibly TRBD1 on 6 matching bases. V was pared by 2 bases and J by 8 bases, with 10 bases between. Germline loops: CDR1 SGHNT, CDR2 YYREEE (reference sequence). The CDR3 length is 12 residues. In DNA form, the CDR3 reads TGTGCCAGCAGCTTAGGGGGAGAAGGCTACACCTTC. Encoded protein: CASSLGGEGYTF. The whole variable domain, filled in from reference TRBV5-4 and TRBJ1-2, reads ETGVTQSPTHLIKTRGQQVTLRCSSQSGHNTVSWYQQALGQGPQFIFQYYREEENGRGNFPPRFSGLQFPNYSSELNVNALELDDSALYLCASSLGGEGYTFGSGTRLTVV.

This clone has only one observation. This chain links TRBV18 with TRBJ1-1; the D is unclear. CDR1 KGHSH and CDR2 LQKENI come from the germline V gene. The length of the CDR3 is 15 residues. Trimming left V 3 bases short and J 1 base short, with 12 bases between. CDR3 in amino acids: CASSPFGRQNTEAFF. Here the CDR3 DNA reads TGTGCCAGCTCACCGTTCGGGAGACAGAACACTGAAGCTTTCTTT.

The chain joins TRBV12-5 to TRBJ2-1; TRBD1 might be the D (5 bases). Trimming took off 3 bases at V and 5 bases at J, with 11 bases between the two ends. CDR3 length equals 14 residues. Per germline, CDR1 LGHNT and CDR2 FRNRAP. CDR3 residues: CASGLGLGDNEQFF. The CDR3 nucleotides read TGTGCTAGTGGTTTAGGGCTAGGGGACAATGAGCAGTTCTTC.

The J gene is TRBJ1-2, the V gene TRBV19; D ambiguous. The V end lost 6 bases, the J end lost 4 bases, and 27 bases lay between the germline ends. CDR3 length: 18 residues. From germline, CDR1 is LNHDA and CDR2 SQIVND (reference sequence). The CDR3 loop is CASRTNRPRDKEAYGYTF. The CDR3 DNA reads TGTGCCAGTAGGACGAATAGGCCCCGCGACAAGGAGGCCTATGGCTACACCTTC.

Notes on this clone: One junction end disagrees with the germline gene, perhaps due to a read error. V gene TRBV7-7 combines with J gene TRBJ1-3, with a weak D call TRBD1 (6 bases). Per the germline V gene, CDR1 is SSHAT and CDR2 is FNYEAQ (reference sequence). This CDR3 is 17 amino acids long. The CDR3 nucleotides are TGTGCTAGCAGCTTATCCGACAGGTCTAGGCCTGGAAACACCATATATTTT. It specifies CASSLSDRSRPGNTIYF.

J is TRBJ1-3 and V is TRBV28; D gene unclear. Trimming left V 6 bases short and J 0 bases short, with 12 bases between. Germline V gene lookup returns CDR1 MDHEN and CDR2 SYDVKM. The CDR3 is 15 amino acids. The CDR3: CASSLAVNSGNTIYF. The CDR3 nucleotides read TGTGCCAGCAGCCTCGCAGTGAACTCTGGAAACACCATATATTTT.

The table lists this clone with a few counts. The rearrangement uses TRBV7-3 and TRBJ2-5, with 10 bases matching TRBD2. CDR3 length: 15 residues. The germline CDR1 and CDR2 sequences are SGHTA and FQGTGA. V lost 3 bases and J lost 2; bases outside the gene matches: 3. The CDR3 bases are TGTGCCAGCAGCTTCGGACTAGCGGTTCAAGAGACCCAGTACTTC. As protein: CASSFGLAVQETQYF.

This chain uses TRBV10-3 with TRBJ1-1; TRBD1 is a possible D gene (5 bases). The V end was cut by 11 bases, the J end by 0 bases, with 25 bases between. The CDR3 spans 17 residues. The germline V gene encodes CDR1 ENHRY and CDR2 SYGVKD. CDR3 residues: CAALAGVGARMNTEAFF. The CDR3 DNA sequence: TGTGCCGCCTTGGCTGGTGTAGGGGCGAGGATGAACACTGAAGCTTTCTTT.

The chain joins TRBV19 to TRBJ2-5, with D perhaps TRBD1 (5 bases). Trimming shortened V by 5 bases and J by 2 bases, and 15 bases separated the two germline ends. The CDR3 spans 15 residues. CDR1 is LNHDA and CDR2 is SQIVND in the germline V gene (reference sequence). The CDR3 spells CASSVGPTPQETQYF. CDR3 DNA: TGTGCCAGTAGTGTGGGGCCAACTCCTCAAGAGACCCAGTACTTC.